Following are 5 T cell receptor beta chains from one sample sequenced in a study of T cell changes during pregnancy in multiple sclerosis. TCRdb keeps only in-frame clones here, not all; method: immunoSEQ multiplex PCR. This table holds roughly 110,000 clones, about nine tenths found once. This specimen consisted of peripheral blood, obtained after pregnancy. The receptors stem from a female donor with multiple sclerosis, enrolled in a pregnancy study.

This clone was seen just once. V gene TRBV5-1 combines with J gene TRBJ2-2; TRBD1 might be the D (5 bases). The V and J ends lost 2 bases and 5 bases respectively, with 13 bases between them. The CDR3 has 15 residues. CDR1 and CDR2 from the germline V gene are SGHRS and YFSETQ. CDR3 DNA: TGCGCCAGCAGCTTAACAACAGGAGATACCGGGGAGCTGTTTTTT. Its translation is CASSLTTGDTGELFF.

The chain couples TRBV19 to TRBJ1-1; 8 bases fit TRBD1. The germline CDR1 and CDR2 sequences are LNHDA and SQIVND (reference sequence). J lost 11 bases, V lost 1 base, and 15 bases had no gene match. The CDR3 sequence is 16 residues long. CDR3 sequence (DNA): TGTGCCAGTAGTATAGCCCTTACTGGACAGGGAAGGGAGGCTTTCTTT. Amino acid sequence: CASSIALTGQGREAFF.

This clone was observed a few times. This rearrangement joins TRBV6-5 to TRBJ1-1; no reliable D call. The CDR3 spans 11 residues. V was trimmed by 7 bases and J by 7 bases, leaving 10 bases between them. The germline CDR1 and CDR2 sequences are MNHEY and SVGAGI. CDR3 region: CASIAGGEAFF. As DNA, the CDR3 is TGTGCCAGCATCGCCGGAGGTGAAGCTTTCTTT.

V usage is TRBV5-8 and J usage is TRBJ2-5; 9 nucleotides agree with TRBD1. The CDR3 runs 15 residues. Trimming at V came to 4 bases and at J to 5 bases, leaving 9 bases not matched to a gene. Germline lookup yields CDR1 SGHTS and CDR2 YDEGEE. The CDR3 here is CASSPDRGWGETQYF. Written as DNA, the CDR3 is TGTGCCAGCAGCCCGGACAGGGGATGGGGGGAGACCCAGTACTTC.

CDR3 residues: CASSQGQQETQYF. The DNA of the CDR3 is TGTGCCAGCAGCCAAGGACAGCAAGAGACCCAGTACTTC. V gene TRBV16 combines with J gene TRBJ2-5; D is perhaps TRBD1 (6 bases). This CDR3 has 13 amino acids. Trimming took 2 bases from V and 2 from J, leaving 6 bases between them. Germline assignment: CDR1 KGHSY and CDR2 FQNENV.